The 5 T cell receptor beta chains given below trace back to one sample, sequenced in a study of blood T cell repertoires in COVID-19 (dated by TCRdb to 2020 to 2022). Library method: the immunoSEQ multiplex PCR assay. The source is immuneACCESS, and TCRdb retained only in-frame sequences with V and J called. Part of the clones is not carried over; for the studies checked, unresolved V genes explain less than half of this, and the remainder is unexplained. Within this sample are hundreds of thousands of clones, with about 87% of them counted one time only. Clones ranked in the top ten supply approximately 1.7% of the sample. Specimen: PBMCs or T cells enriched from blood (not recorded which). The receptors were sampled from a woman aged 45-65 years who had recovered from COVID-19.

The V and J genes are TRBV28 and TRBJ1-2; possible D gene TRBD1, 5 bases. Germline CDR1 and CDR2: MDHEN and SYDVKM. This CDR3 has 13 residues. Trimming stripped 2 bases from V and 6 bases from J, with 10 bases between. The CDR3 sequence is CASSLGRVNGYTF. Written as DNA, the CDR3 is TGTGCCAGCAGTTTAGGCAGGGTGAATGGCTACACCTTC.

V is TRBV19 and J is TRBJ2-1; 8 bases agree with TRBD2. Germline CDR1 LNHDA, CDR2 SQIVND (reference sequence). The V segment lost 3 bases and the J segment 5 bases; nucleotides outside the gene matches: 3. The CDR3 totals 14 residues. The CDR3 sequence is CASSITGGDNEQFF. In nucleotides, the CDR3 is TGTGCCAGTAGTATTACGGGAGGGGACAATGAGCAGTTCTTC.

The rearrangement links TRBV5-1 to TRBJ1-6; D gene uncertain. Germline assignment: CDR1 SGHRS and CDR2 YFSETQ. Trimming took 3 bases from V and 8 from J, leaving 15 bases between them. This CDR3 is 15 amino acids long. The CDR3 DNA reads as TGCGCCAGCAGCTGGGTCAATCTAGAGGATTCACCCCTCCACTTT. It translates to CASSWVNLEDSPLHF.

The J gene is TRBJ2-3, the V gene TRBV2; no reliable D call. Germline V lookup: CDR1 SNHLY, CDR2 FYNNEI. Trimming shortened V by 3 bases and J by 6 bases, and 10 bases separated the two germline ends. The CDR3 spans 13 residues. Here the CDR3 reads CASSEETGDTQYF. As DNA, the CDR3 is TGTGCCAGCAGTGAGGAGACCGGGGATACGCAGTATTTT.

For the CDR3, the DNA is TGTGCCAGCAGGCCCGGGACAGGGCGGGGAGATACGCAGTATTTT. Translating it yields CASRPGTGRGDTQYF. The chain has TRBV6-5 and TRBJ2-3, with 9 bases aligning to TRBD1. Unmatched junction bases numbered 9, after V lost 6 bases and J lost 5 bases. CDR3 size: 15 residues. In germline, CDR1 is MNHEY, CDR2 SVGAGI.